This TCR beta chain is from a study of memory CD4+ T cells and cytomegalovirus serostatus. Study summary: This sample comes from healthy Belgian adults, under 10 CMV seropositive, 24 seronegative.

Findings and limits, study-wide: About 40% of the roughly 160 known CMV-associated TCRbeta sequences appeared in CD4+ memory. Suggested: most of the CMV-linked TCR signature lies in CD4+ memory cells.

Trimming took 4 bases from V and 4 from J, leaving 17 bases between them. The CDR3 totals 16 residues. Germline assignment: CDR1 MNHEY and CDR2 SMNVEV (reference sequence). This clone is labeled medium-sized. Its antigen is undetermined. The sort gate was single viable CD3+CD4+CD8-CD45RO+ cells for memory CD4+ T cells. Per the study methods: After removing out-of-frame reads, around 2,100,000 distinct TCRbeta sequences remained. Profiling relied on immunoSEQ multiplex PCR, and the TCRdb table lists in-frame clones only, not all of them. V and J calls and clone size come straight from that table; D and trimming were deduced from the DNA. The top ten clones hold roughly 2% of a sample with under 55,000 clones, 65% to 85% of them seen once.

The chain links TRBV27 to TRBJ1-5; possible D gene TRBD1, 5 bases. Sequencing was carried out using memory CD4+ T cells from blood. The sequence came from an adult in good health and CMV-seropositive. The CDR3 region is CASSSRDSRGNQPQHF. DNA of the CDR3: TGTGCCAGCAGTTCCCGGGACTCCCGCGGGAATCAGCCCCAGCATTTT.